This T cell receptor (beta chain) was documented in a study of T cell repertoires in cytomegalovirus infection. At the level of the study: CMV epitopes in the study were HLA-C-restricted (recently identified) and HLA-B-restricted (well studied). TCR beta signatures that were public indicated CMV infection and matching HLA type. Study-level points and caveats: Across the ex vivo response, the dominant clonotypes were HLA-C-restricted CMV-specific TCR beta clonotypes.

Many counts were recorded for this clonotype. The antigen is undetermined. Each CDR3 protein is one row after TCRdb ran MiXCR on the reads. Here the sample spans about 350,000 distinct CDR3 sequences, approximately 35% being singletons. This receptor was taken from a human donor in good health (CMV status not recorded). Some clones in this sample may be carry-over from other donors' samples. The sample consisted of cultured PBMCs, taken from culture after CMV antigen stimulation.

Here the CDR3 reads CSAQRTEPNSPLHF. The CDR3 nucleotides read TGCAGTGCCCAACGGACGGAACCAAATTCACCCCTCCACTTT. The V call is TRBV20-1, the J call TRBJ1-6, with D unclear. The CDR3 spans 14 residues. Germline V gene lookup returns CDR1 DFQATT and CDR2 SNEGSKA (reference sequence). The V end lost 6 bases, the J end lost 7 bases, and 16 bases lay between the germline ends.